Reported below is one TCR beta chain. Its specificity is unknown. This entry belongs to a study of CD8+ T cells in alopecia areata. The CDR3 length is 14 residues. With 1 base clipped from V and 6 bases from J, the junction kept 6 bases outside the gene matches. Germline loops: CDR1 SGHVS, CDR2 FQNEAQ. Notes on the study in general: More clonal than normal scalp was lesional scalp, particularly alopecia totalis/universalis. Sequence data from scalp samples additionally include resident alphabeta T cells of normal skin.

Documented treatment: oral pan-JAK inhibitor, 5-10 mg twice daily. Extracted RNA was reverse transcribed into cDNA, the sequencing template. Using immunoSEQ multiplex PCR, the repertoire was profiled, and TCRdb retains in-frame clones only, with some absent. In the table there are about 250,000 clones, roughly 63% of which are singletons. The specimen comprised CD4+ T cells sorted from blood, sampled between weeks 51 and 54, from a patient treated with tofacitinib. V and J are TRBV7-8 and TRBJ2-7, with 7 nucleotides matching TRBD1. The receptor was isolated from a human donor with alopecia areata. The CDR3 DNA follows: TGTGCCAGCAGCTTAGAACCACAGGGGACCGAGCAGTACTTC. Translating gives CASSLEPQGTEQYF.